Each of the 24 T cell receptor beta chains below was sequenced from the same sample in a study of blood T cell repertoires in COVID-19. Clones were sequenced by immunoSEQ multiplex PCR, and TCRdb holds only the in-frame ones, with some missing. The sample includes 150,000 or so clones, around 82% of them seen just once. The sequencing input was peripheral blood. The origin of the receptors is a man between 60 and 70 years old with COVID-19, enrolled during active disease.

The rearrangement joins TRBV11-3 to TRBJ1-6, with a weak D call TRBD1 (6 bases). The CDR3 consists of 14 residues. Germline V gene sequence: CDR1 SGHNT, CDR2 YENEEA. The V end lost 5 bases, the J end lost 10 bases, and 15 bases lay between the germline ends. The CDR3 is CASSIQGTGSPLHF. The DNA of the CDR3 is TGTGCCAGCAGCATACAGGGCACCGGCTCACCCCTCCACTTT.

As to this clone: Its ends do not fully match the called genes, so a read error is possible. This chain's CDR3 is CARSRGGRRTDTQYF. CDR3 nucleotides: TGTGCCCGCAGCCGGGGGGGGCGAAGGACAGATACGCAGTATTTT. The V and J genes are TRBV5-6 and TRBJ2-3, with 8 positions matching TRBD2. Per the germline V gene, CDR1 is SGHDT and CDR2 is YYEEEE. The CDR3 spans 15 residues.

V is TRBV4-3 and J is TRBJ1-2, with 9 bases matching TRBD1. CDR1 and CDR2 from the germline V gene are LGHNA and YSLEER. V lost 6 bases, J lost 5 bases, and 7 bases stayed unmatched. The CDR3 sequence is 14 residues long. CDR3 loop: CASRELGTGYGYTF. The DNA for the CDR3 is TGCGCCAGCAGAGAACTGGGGACAGGGTATGGCTACACCTTC.

The chain combines TRBV5-5 with TRBJ2-7; tentative D call: TRBD1 (6 bases). Germline CDR1 reads SGHKS; CDR2 reads YYEKEE (reference sequence). This CDR3 is built from 15 residues. Trimming cost V 4 bases and J 4 bases, with 18 bases left between them. The CDR3 loop is CASSLARGIAYEQYF. The DNA of the CDR3 is TGTGCCAGCAGCCTGGCGAGGGGGATTGCGTACGAGCAGTACTTC.

CDR3 bases: TGTGCCAGCAGTGAATCCGGGGTAGGGGAGACCCAGTACTTC. Protein: CASSESGVGETQYF. The gene calls are TRBV2 and TRBJ2-5; the D gene is possibly TRBD2 (5 bases). V lost 2 bases and J 5 bases, leaving 12 bases between the germline ends. CDR3 size: 14 residues. The germline V gene encodes CDR1 SNHLY and CDR2 FYNNEI. The full variable domain, its missing parts supplied by reference TRBV2 and TRBJ2-5, is EPEVTQTPSHQVTQMGQEVILRCVPISNHLYFYWYRQILGQKVEFLVSFYNNEISEKSEIFDDQFSVERPDGSNFTLKIRSTKLEDSAMYFCASSESGVGETQYFGPGTRLLVL.

The chain combines TRBV19 with TRBJ2-7; 8 bases line up with TRBD1. J lost 4 bases, V lost 7 bases, and 15 bases had no gene match. Looked up from germline, CDR1 is LNHDA and CDR2 is SQIVND (reference sequence). The CDR3 runs to 16 residues. The CDR3 here is CASNRTGHWTKYEQYF. The CDR3 DNA is TGTGCCAGTAACAGGACAGGGCACTGGACAAAATACGAGCAGTACTTC. The full variable domain, with the rest looked up from reference TRBV19 and TRBJ2-7, is DGGITQSPKYLFRKEGQNVTLSCEQNLNHDAMYWYRQDPGQGLRLIYYSQIVNDFQKGDIAEGYSVSREKKESFPLTVTSAQKNPTAFYLCASNRTGHWTKYEQYFGPGTRLTVT.

The chain employs TRBV2 and TRBJ1-3; unclear D gene. Looked up from germline, CDR1 is SNHLY and CDR2 is FYNNEI. This CDR3 is built from 16 residues. The germline V and J ends were trimmed by 1 base and 2 bases, with 12 bases remaining between them. CDR3 nucleotides: TGTGCCAGCAGTGAAGTGGGTGTGAGGGCTGGAAACACCATATATTTT. It translates to CASSEVGVRAGNTIYF.

V and J are TRBV6-6 and TRBJ2-1, with 14 positions matching TRBD2. The CDR3 is 17 amino acids. Germline loops: CDR1 MNHNY, CDR2 SVGAGI (reference sequence). The V segment lost 5 bases and the J segment 2 bases; nucleotides outside the gene matches: 5. CDR3 in amino acids: CASSPRLAGGPYNEQFF. The CDR3 DNA is TGTGCCAGCAGTCCCCGACTAGCGGGAGGGCCCTACAATGAGCAGTTCTTC.

This clone was detected once. The chain is built from TRBV5-1 and TRBJ2-7; 11 bases agree with TRBD2. The CDR3 covers 15 residues. In germline, CDR1 is SGHRS, CDR2 YFSETQ. After removal of 4 bases from V and 3 bases from J, the junction contained 6 bases not matched to a gene. Here the CDR3 reads CASSPGTSGLYEQYF. The CDR3 nucleotides read TGCGCCAGCAGCCCAGGGACTAGCGGACTCTACGAGCAGTACTTC.

The CDR3 DNA sequence: TGTGCCAGCAGTGAGAGACAGGTTATGAACACTGAAGCTTTCTTT. Translation: CASSERQVMNTEAFF. This sequence joins TRBV28 and TRBJ1-1; a possible D gene is TRBD1 (6 bases). The CDR3 spans 15 residues. Trimming took 5 bases from V and 0 from J, leaving 13 bases between them. The germline V gene has CDR1 MDHEN and CDR2 SYDVKM.

CDR3 sequence (DNA): TGTGCCACCAGCCAGGGTACCTACGAGCAGTACTTC. This gives the protein CATSQGTYEQYF. The V call is TRBV24-1, the J call TRBJ2-7; TRBD1 is a possible D gene (5 bases). With 7 bases removed from V and 2 bases from J, the gap between germline ends came to 8 bases. The CDR3 covers 12 residues. Looked up from germline, CDR1 is KGHDR and CDR2 is SFDVKD.

CDR3: CASNINYGYTF. The CDR3 region has the DNA TGTGCCAGCAATATTAACTATGGCTACACCTTC. The chain links TRBV28 to TRBJ1-2, with D unresolved. The germline V gene encodes CDR1 MDHEN and CDR2 SYDVKM. The V gene lost 7 bases and the J gene lost 1 base, with 4 bases spanning the gap. This CDR3 is 11 amino acids long.

The chain combines TRBV18 with TRBJ2-7, with a possible D match to TRBD1 (5 bases). V lost 1 base to trimming and J lost 0 bases, with 10 bases between them. CDR1 is KGHSH and CDR2 is LQKENI in the germline V gene. CDR3 size: 15 residues. The CDR3 sequence is CASSPLNRTSYEQYF. Here the CDR3 DNA reads TGTGCCAGCTCACCACTTAACAGGACCTCCTACGAGCAGTACTTC.

This chain links TRBV2 with TRBJ2-1; TRBD2 aligns across 15 bases. The CDR3 is 18 residues long. J lost 0 bases, V lost 7 bases, and 7 bases had no gene match. Germline assignment: CDR1 SNHLY and CDR2 FYNNEI. The CDR3 region is CASMPGTSGGSSYNEQFF. CDR3 bases: TGTGCCAGCATGCCGGGGACTAGCGGGGGGAGCTCCTACAATGAGCAGTTCTTC.

This chain connects TRBV19 to TRBJ1-3, with 8 positions matching TRBD1. Per germline, CDR1 LNHDA and CDR2 SQIVND (reference sequence). Losses at the gene ends were 6 bases for V and 2 bases for J; bases not matched to a gene: 3. CDR3 length equals 14 residues. Written as DNA, the CDR3 is TGTGCCAGTAGGCCGGGACAGGCTGGAAACACCATATATTTT. Translation gives CASRPGQAGNTIYF.

The V and J genes are TRBV20-1 and TRBJ1-4; D remains ambiguous. The CDR3 contains 15 residues. The ends were cut back, 3 bases at V and 1 base at J, with 12 bases in the middle. Germline V lookup: CDR1 DFQATT, CDR2 SNEGSKA (reference sequence). CDR3 sequence (DNA): TGCAGTGCTAGTCGTTCCCGGGGAACTAATGAAAAACTGTTTTTT. As protein: CSASRSRGTNEKLFF.

V and J are TRBV5-4 and TRBJ2-2; TRBD2 might be the D (5 bases). In germline, CDR1 is SGHNT, CDR2 YYREEE (reference sequence). Trimming left V 0 bases short and J 5 bases short, with 11 bases between. The CDR3 loop spans 15 amino acids. DNA of the CDR3: TGTGCCAGCAGCTTGGACTACGGGAATACCGGGGAGCTGTTTTTT. It encodes CASSLDYGNTGELFF.

The chain has TRBV19 and TRBJ1-3; no definite D call. This CDR3 has 14 residues. V was cut by 5 bases and J by 1 base, with 9 bases left in between. In germline, CDR1 is LNHDA, CDR2 SQIVND (reference sequence). The CDR3 is CASSPTPSGNTIYF. CDR3 nucleotide sequence: TGTGCCAGTAGTCCAACACCGTCTGGAAACACCATATATTTT.

The rearrangement uses TRBV6-2 or TRBV6-3 and TRBJ2-2, with 8 bases lining up with TRBD1. V trimming: 6 bases; J trimming: 6 bases; junction bases outside the gene matches: 9. The germline V gene encodes CDR1 MNHEY and CDR2 SVGEGT. The CDR3 consists of 15 residues. The CDR3 loop reads CASSSRDRPPGELFF. For the CDR3, the DNA is TGTGCCAGCAGCAGCCGGGACAGGCCGCCCGGGGAGCTGTTTTTT.

The V call is TRBV10-3, the J call TRBJ1-6; TRBD1 agrees at 9 bases. The CDR3 has 15 amino acids. Germline lookup yields CDR1 ENHRY and CDR2 SYGVKD. V shed 6 bases, J shed 7 bases, and the junction held 7 bases outside the gene matches. CDR3 sequence (DNA): TGTGCCATCAGAGGGACAGGGCCAGGGAATTCACCCCTCCACTTT. Translation: CAIRGTGPGNSPLHF.

The rearrangement links TRBV27 to TRBJ2-2; no clear D gene. The CDR3 sequence is 16 residues long. Trimming removed 2 bases at V and 0 bases at J, with 10 bases between. Germline CDR1 MNHEY, CDR2 SMNVEV (reference sequence). CDR3: CASSLRQSANTGELFF. CDR3 nucleotide sequence: TGTGCCAGCAGTTTAAGACAATCCGCGAACACCGGGGAGCTGTTTTTT.

The table lists this clone with a count of one. The chain carries TRBV7-9 and TRBJ2-1, with 7 positions matching TRBD2. Germline V gene sequence: CDR1 SEHNR, CDR2 FQNEAQ (reference sequence). The CDR3 contains 18 residues. V was pared by 8 bases and J by 3 bases, with 19 bases of the junction left unmatched. The CDR3 DNA sequence: TGTGCCAGCGGCAACCTCGGGGGGAGCGACCTATACTACAATGAGCAGTTCTTC. Translation gives CASGNLGGSDLYYNEQFF.

This rearrangement joins TRBV3-1 (or the pseudogene TRBV3-2) to TRBJ1-1, with D unclear. Trimming pared 0 bases from V and 7 bases from J, leaving 6 bases between. This CDR3 is 12 amino acids long. Germline V lookup: CDR1 LGHDT, CDR2 YNNKEL (reference sequence). As DNA, the CDR3 is TGTGCCAGCAGCCAAGAGGGGAGTGAAGCTTTCTTT. Translation gives CASSQEGSEAFF.

The rearrangement uses TRBV6-1 and TRBJ2-7; D possibly corresponds to TRBD1 (5 bases). With 2 bases removed from V and 6 bases from J, the gap between germline ends came to 11 bases. The germline V gene encodes CDR1 MNHNS and CDR2 SASEGT. This CDR3 spans 13 amino acids. The CDR3 here is CASSEIWGSEQYF. The CDR3 region has the DNA TGTGCCAGCAGTGAAATTTGGGGCTCCGAGCAGTACTTC.